A single sample is the source of the 24 T cell receptor beta chains below, sequenced in a study of blood T cell repertoires in COVID-19. Data came from immunoSEQ multiplex PCR; TCRdb stores just in-frame clones and leaves some out. The sample includes over 60,000 clones, approximately 86% of them seen just once. Specimen: peripheral blood. The source is a man aged 35 to 55 with acute or convalescent COVID-19.

This clone was counted once. The chain uses TRBV6-1 and TRBJ1-1; tentative D call: TRBD1 (6 bases). Germline CDR1 reads MNHNS; CDR2 reads SASEGT. The CDR3 sequence is 18 residues long. Trimming took 1 base from V and 4 from J, leaving 22 bases between them. The CDR3 reads CASSEEPPGRGGLTEAFF. The CDR3 region has the DNA TGTGCCAGCAGTGAAGAACCTCCGGGACGGGGGGGCCTCACTGAAGCTTTCTTT.

The chain couples TRBV7-3 to TRBJ2-1, with D possibly TRBD2 on 6 matching bases. The CDR3 length is 16 residues. The germline V gene has CDR1 SGHTA and CDR2 FQGTGA. Trimming removed 3 bases at V and 4 bases at J, with 16 bases between. CDR3 nucleotide sequence: TGTGCCAGCAGCTTGCACGGGGGTTTGGGATACAATGAGCAGTTCTTC. Translation gives CASSLHGGLGYNEQFF. The variable domain in full, with the rest retrieved from reference TRBV7-3 and TRBJ2-1, is GAGVSQTPSNKVTEKGKYVELRCDPISGHTALYWYRQSLGQGPEFLIYFQGTGAADDSGLPNDRFFAVRPEGSVSTLKIQRTERGDSAVYLCASSLHGGLGYNEQFFGPGTRLTVL.

This chain links TRBV29-1 with TRBJ2-5; no clear D gene. Per germline, CDR1 SQVTM and CDR2 ANQGSEA. V was shortened by 4 bases and J by 0 bases, with 6 bases between the two germline ends. This CDR3 region has 12 residues. The CDR3 DNA follows: TGCAGCGTTGCCCGGGACCAAGAGACCCAGTACTTC. It specifies CSVARDQETQYF. Using reference TRBV29-1 and TRBJ2-5 for the parts outside the CDR3, the full variable domain is SAVISQKPSRDICQRGTSLTIQCQVDSQVTMMFWYRQQPGQSLTLIATANQGSEATYESGFVIDKFPISRPNLTFSTLTVSNMSPEDSSIYLCSVARDQETQYFGPGTRLLVL.

The CDR3 region has the DNA TGTGCCAGCAGCTTTCAGGGACTGACCCCAACTAATGAAAAACTGTTTTTT. This encodes CASSFQGLTPTNEKLFF. This rearrangement joins TRBV5-4 to TRBJ1-4; perhaps TRBD1 as D (5 bases). The germline gives CDR1 SGHNT, CDR2 YYREEE (reference sequence). This CDR3 has 17 residues. Trimming took 2 bases from V and 0 from J, leaving 14 bases between them.

The rearrangement joins TRBV19 to TRBJ1-1; a weak D match, TRBD1 (6 bases). The V end was cut by 7 bases, the J end by 0 bases, with 9 bases between. The CDR3 totals 13 residues. Germline assignment: CDR1 LNHDA and CDR2 SQIVND (reference sequence). The CDR3: CASTRQVNTEAFF. The CDR3, as DNA: TGTGCCAGTACCCGACAGGTGAACACTGAAGCTTTCTTT.

In its sample, this clone was seen a few times. V usage is TRBV5-1 and J usage is TRBJ2-5; no reliable D call. The length of the CDR3 is 12 residues. The germline V gene encodes CDR1 SGHRS and CDR2 YFSETQ. Between the trimmed V and J ends, which lost 1 base and 2 bases, there was a span of 3 bases. The CDR3 loop is CASSLLQETQYF. The CDR3 DNA is TGCGCCAGCAGCTTGCTTCAAGAGACCCAGTACTTC. Together with reference TRBV5-1 and TRBJ2-5, the CDR3 gives the full variable domain: KAGVTQTPRYLIKTRGQQVTLSCSPISGHRSVSWYQQTPGQGLQFLFEYFSETQRNKGNFPGRFSGRQFSNSRSEMNVSTLELGDSALYLCASSLLQETQYFGPGTRLLVL.

This clone was seen a handful of times. The chain uses TRBV3-1 (or the pseudogene TRBV3-2) and TRBJ1-2; D might be TRBD1 (6 bases). Germline V gives CDR1 LGHDT, CDR2 YNNKEL (reference sequence). V was pared by 6 bases and J by 0 bases, with 11 bases between. This CDR3 has 14 amino acids. The CDR3 DNA reads as TGTGCCAGCAGTCGAGGACAGACTAACTATGGCTACACCTTC. It yields the protein CASSRGQTNYGYTF.

The chain recombines TRBV5-3 with TRBJ1-1; TRBD1 might be the D (5 bases). TRBV5-3 is an ORF; its function is uncertain. The V end was cut by 4 bases, the J end by 4 bases, with 14 bases between. CDR3 length equals 14 residues. The CDR3 reads CARSPVQGSTEAFF. CDR3 sequence (DNA): TGTGCCAGAAGCCCGGTTCAGGGAAGCACTGAAGCTTTCTTT.

The chain combines TRBV18 with TRBJ1-1; weak D call: TRBD1 (6 bases). V lost 3 bases and J lost 0, with 11 bases in between. Germline CDR1 is KGHSH and CDR2 is LQKENI. The CDR3 has 15 amino acids. CDR3: CASSPGRGVNTEAFF. CDR3 nucleotides: TGTGCCAGCTCACCGGGGAGGGGGGTGAACACTGAAGCTTTCTTT.

The gene calls are TRBV11-2 and TRBJ2-3; 7 bases are shared with TRBD2. Germline CDR1 SGHAT, CDR2 FQNNGV. CDR3 length: 13 residues. With V trimmed by 7 bases and J by 12 bases, 13 bases remained unmatched. The CDR3 sequence is CASTLGGDPSQYF. The CDR3 DNA reads TGTGCCAGCACCTTGGGGGGGGACCCATCCCAGTATTTT. Looking up the rest from reference TRBV11-2 and TRBJ2-3 gives the full variable domain: EAGVAQSPRYKIIEKRQSVAFWCNPISGHATLYWYQQILGQGPKLLIQFQNNGVVDDSQLPKDRFSAERLKGVDSTLKIQPAKLEDSAVYLCASTLGGDPSQYFGPGTRLTVL.

The gene calls are TRBV11-3 and TRBJ2-3; the D gene is possibly TRBD1 (5 bases). Germline V gene sequence: CDR1 SGHNT, CDR2 YENEEA. The CDR3 totals 14 residues. V was cut by 4 bases and J by 0 bases, with 8 bases left in between. The CDR3 region is CASSSGQSTDTQYF. Here the CDR3 DNA reads TGTGCCAGCAGCTCCGGACAAAGCACAGATACGCAGTATTTT.

This clone was seen more than once but under ten times. The rearrangement joins TRBV16 to TRBJ1-1; no firm D call. CDR1 and CDR2 (germline): KGHSY, FQNENV. Trimming removed 0 bases from V and 2 bases from J, with 10 bases in between. This CDR3 region has 15 residues. CDR3 DNA sequence: TGTGCCAGCAGCCAATCGAGGCAGTTAAACACTGAAGCTTTCTTT. The encoded protein is CASSQSRQLNTEAFF.

The J gene is TRBJ2-1, the V gene TRBV6-5; 7 nucleotides line up with TRBD1. Germline trimming cut 6 bases from V and 7 bases from J; bases unmatched to any gene: 12. CDR1 is MNHEY, CDR2 SVGAGI, per germline. The CDR3 length is 15 residues. The CDR3 loop reads CASSGRGHQGNEQFF. Written as DNA, the CDR3 is TGTGCCAGCAGCGGAAGGGGGCACCAAGGTAATGAGCAGTTCTTC.

The rearrangement links TRBV30 to TRBJ1-5; a weak D match, TRBD1 (6 bases). The CDR3 consists of 18 residues. Germline V gene sequence: CDR1 GTSNPN, CDR2 SVGIG (reference sequence). Trimming took off 3 bases at V and 2 bases at J, with 23 bases between the two ends. The CDR3 sequence: CAWSADYGGAGGNQPQHF. CDR3 coding DNA: TGTGCCTGGAGCGCGGATTATGGGGGGGCGGGTGGCAATCAGCCCCAGCATTTT.

This clone was picked up one time. The chain carries TRBV28 and TRBJ2-2, with unresolved D. There are 12 residues in the CDR3. V lost 7 bases to trimming and J lost 1 base, with 4 bases between them. Germline lookup yields CDR1 MDHEN and CDR2 SYDVKM. Here the CDR3 DNA reads TGTGCCAGCACTAGGAACACCGGGGAGCTGTTTTTT. This translates into CASTRNTGELFF.

CDR3 region: CASSLEASGEKLFF. As DNA, the CDR3 is TGCGCCAGCAGCTTGGAGGCGTCGGGTGAAAAACTGTTTTTT. The rearrangement joins TRBV5-1 to TRBJ1-4; D is ambiguous. Looked up from germline, CDR1 is SGHRS and CDR2 is YFSETQ. The V gene lost 0 bases and the J gene lost 7 bases, with 10 bases spanning the gap. This CDR3 spans 14 amino acids.

For the CDR3, the DNA is TGTGCCAGCTCAACAGGGGGTCAAGTTATCCGCTACACCTTC. It encodes CASSTGGQVIRYTF. The V call is TRBV2, the J call TRBJ1-2, with 8 nucleotides matching TRBD1. The trim removed 8 bases at V and 9 bases at J, leaving 14 bases unmatched. The CDR3 loop spans 14 amino acids. CDR1 and CDR2 from the germline V gene are SNHLY and FYNNEI.

The chain uses TRBV18 and TRBJ1-1, with D unresolved. V was clipped by 2 bases and J by 3 bases, with 7 bases between them. This CDR3 region has 13 residues. Germline values: CDR1 KGHSH, CDR2 LQKENI. The CDR3 is CASSPKRDTEAFF. CDR3 in DNA: TGTGCCAGCTCACCAAAGAGGGACACTGAAGCTTTCTTT.

V is TRBV3-1 (or the pseudogene TRBV3-2) and J is TRBJ1-1, with D tentatively TRBD1 (5 bases). V lost 3 bases, J lost 7 bases, and 9 bases lay in between. The CDR3 extends over 12 amino acids. Germline V gives CDR1 LGHDT, CDR2 YNNKEL (reference sequence). The CDR3 sequence: CASSHGGIEAFF. CDR3 bases: TGTGCCAGCAGCCATGGGGGGATTGAAGCTTTCTTT.

This chain links TRBV14 with TRBJ1-2; TRBD1 matches 10 bases. With 1 base clipped from V and 3 bases from J, the junction kept 2 bases outside the gene matches. This CDR3 comprises 15 residues. Germline loops: CDR1 SGHDN, CDR2 FVKESK. Here the CDR3 reads CASSQAGTGDYGYTF. The DNA of the CDR3 is TGTGCCAGCAGCCAAGCCGGGACAGGGGACTATGGCTACACCTTC.

V usage is TRBV25-1 and J usage is TRBJ1-1; 7 bases align to TRBD1. The V and J ends lost 10 bases and 1 base, in that order; junction bases with no gene match: 12. The CDR3 is 15 amino acids. CDR1 is MGHDK and CDR2 is SYGVNS in the germline V gene. The CDR3 protein is CATAIGDRPNTEAFF. CDR3 coding DNA: TGTGCCACCGCGATCGGGGACAGACCGAACACTGAAGCTTTCTTT. Filled out from reference TRBV25-1 and TRBJ1-1, the complete variable domain reads EADIYQTPRYLVIGTGKKITLECSQTMGHDKMYWYQQDPGMELHLIHYSYGVNSTEKGDLSSESTVSRIRTEHFPLTLESARPSHTSQYLCATAIGDRPNTEAFFGQGTRLTVV.

The V call is TRBV2, the J call TRBJ1-2; D is ambiguous. Per the germline V gene, CDR1 is SNHLY and CDR2 is FYNNEI. V lost 8 bases to trimming and J lost 4 bases, with 17 bases between them. The CDR3 consists of 14 residues. CDR3: CASRPRQIPYGYTF. The DNA for the CDR3 is TGTGCCAGCCGGCCGAGGCAGATTCCCTATGGCTACACCTTC.

V is TRBV5-1 and J is TRBJ2-7, with 8 bases aligning to TRBD1. V lost 7 bases and J lost 0; bases outside the gene matches: 15. This CDR3 spans 17 amino acids. The V gene's germline CDR1 is SGHRS and CDR2 YFSETQ. In DNA form, the CDR3 reads TGCGCCAGCTCCCCGACCGAGGGACAGGCTTTCTCCTACGAGCAGTACTTC. It translates to CASSPTEGQAFSYEQYF.

The chain couples TRBV29-1 to TRBJ1-1; D perhaps matches TRBD1 (5 bases). The CDR3 is made up of 12 amino acids. Germline-derived CDR1 and CDR2 are SQVTM and ANQGSEA. The V end lost 2 bases, the J end lost 1 base, and 5 bases lay between the germline ends. The CDR3 region is CSVETGNTEAFF. The CDR3 region has the DNA TGCAGCGTTGAAACAGGGAACACTGAAGCTTTCTTT.